The sequence of this TCR beta chain was determined in a study of tumor-infiltrating lymphocytes in primary liver carcinoma. Remarks on this clonotype: Its matching antigen is unknown.

Unsorted bulk tissue (roughly 19-31 mg) underwent RNA and DNA co-extraction. Per the germline V gene, CDR1 is SGHAT and CDR2 is FQNNGV. This CDR3 is built from 14 residues. The J segment lost 8 bases and the V segment lost 7 bases, leaving 10 bases of the junction unmatched. A primer in the constant region served to generate TCR beta cDNA from 450 to 600 ng of total RNA. Three rounds of nested multiplex PCR with slightly modified ARM-PCR produced TCR beta libraries. For around 11 cycles apiece, the opening two PCR rounds ran with TRBV1-TRBV30 forward primers and a C-beta reverse primer. TCRdb redid the calling of the multiplex PCR reads with MiXCR, one entry per CDR3 protein. The sample has more than 100,000 distinct CDR3 sequences, 55% to 70% seen once; the top ten hold 8.1%. Study-wide findings and caveats: In tumor-adjacent and tumor-blood pairs, overlap was lower than in tumor region pairs. Tumor top-250-clone fractions significantly exceeded those of blood (p = 0.039).

The chain links TRBV11-2 to TRBJ2-2, with 7 bases fitting TRBD1. The clonotype comes from a woman aged 55-69 years with primary liver carcinoma and hepatitis B virus infection. Sequencing used tumor-adjacent normal liver tissue. In DNA form, the CDR3 reads TGTGCCAGCAACGGAAGACAGGGTCCGGGGGAGCTGTTTTTT. It yields the protein CASNGRQGPGELFF.